The source of this T cell receptor beta chain is a study of shared clonotypes between healthy human individuals. Background on the study: Each donor's CD8 memory used one plate, CD8 naive two, each CD4 subset three.

TCRdb keeps only in-frame clones here, not all; method: immunoSEQ multiplex PCR. This table holds 95,000 to 120,000 clones, approximately 70% found once. Overall study findings and caveats: When compared with the clonotypes that were shared by all four sorted-subset donors, the non-shared clonotypes turned out to have lower generation probabilities. Shared clonotypes: about 5% naive CD4, roughly 3.5% naive CD8, under 2.5% memory CD4, approximately 0.37% memory CD8.

Of note for this clone: Its target is unknown.

The sequence was obtained from a woman in her twenties or thirties in good health. The specimen sequenced was memory CD8+ T cells sorted from blood. The subset: CD45RO+ cells pooled with CCR7-negative TemRA cells.

CDR3 coding DNA: TGCGCCAGCAGCCCGGGACAGGGGGCGAACGAGCAGTACTTC. Its translation is CASSPGQGANEQYF. The chain combines TRBV5-1 with TRBJ2-7; 12 bases are shared with TRBD1. The V segment lost 4 bases and the J segment 5 bases; nucleotides outside the gene matches: 4. The CDR3 totals 14 residues. Germline V gene lookup returns CDR1 SGHRS and CDR2 YFSETQ.